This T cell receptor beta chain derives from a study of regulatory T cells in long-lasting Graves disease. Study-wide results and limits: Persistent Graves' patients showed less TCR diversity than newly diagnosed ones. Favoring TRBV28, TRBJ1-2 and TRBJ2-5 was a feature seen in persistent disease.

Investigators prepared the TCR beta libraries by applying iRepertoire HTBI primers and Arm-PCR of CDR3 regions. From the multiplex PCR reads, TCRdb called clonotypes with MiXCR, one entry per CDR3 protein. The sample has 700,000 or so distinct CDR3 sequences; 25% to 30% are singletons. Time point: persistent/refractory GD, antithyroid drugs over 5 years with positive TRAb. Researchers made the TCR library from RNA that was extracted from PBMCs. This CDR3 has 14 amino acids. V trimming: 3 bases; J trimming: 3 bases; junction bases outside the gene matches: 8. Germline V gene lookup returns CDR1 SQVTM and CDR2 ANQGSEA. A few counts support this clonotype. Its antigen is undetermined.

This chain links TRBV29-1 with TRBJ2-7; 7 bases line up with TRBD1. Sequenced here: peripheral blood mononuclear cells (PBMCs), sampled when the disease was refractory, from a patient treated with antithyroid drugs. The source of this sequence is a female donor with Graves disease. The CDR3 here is CSVERTGSGYEQYF. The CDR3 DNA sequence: TGCAGCGTTGAGAGGACAGGATCGGGCTACGAGCAGTACTTC.